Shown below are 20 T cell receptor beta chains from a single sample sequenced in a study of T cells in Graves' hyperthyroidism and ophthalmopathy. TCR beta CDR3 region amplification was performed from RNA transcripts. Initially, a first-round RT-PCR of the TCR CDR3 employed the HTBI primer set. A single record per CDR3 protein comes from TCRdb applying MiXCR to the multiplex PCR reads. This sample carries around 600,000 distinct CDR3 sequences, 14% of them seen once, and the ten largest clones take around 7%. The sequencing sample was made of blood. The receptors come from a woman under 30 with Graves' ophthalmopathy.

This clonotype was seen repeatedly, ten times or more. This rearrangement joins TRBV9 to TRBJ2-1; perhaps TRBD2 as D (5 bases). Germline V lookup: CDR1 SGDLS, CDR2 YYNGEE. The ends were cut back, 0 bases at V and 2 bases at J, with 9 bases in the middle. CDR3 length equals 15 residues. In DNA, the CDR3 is TGTGCCAGCAGCGTAGTTACTAGTGCCTACAATGAGCAGTTCTTC. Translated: CASSVVTSAYNEQFF. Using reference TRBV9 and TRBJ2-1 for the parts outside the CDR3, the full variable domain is DSGVTQTPKHLITATGQRVTLRCSPRSGDLSVYWYQQSLDQGLQFLIQYYNGEERAKGNILERFSAQQFPDLHSELNLSSLELGDSALYFCASSVVTSAYNEQFFGPGTRLTVL.

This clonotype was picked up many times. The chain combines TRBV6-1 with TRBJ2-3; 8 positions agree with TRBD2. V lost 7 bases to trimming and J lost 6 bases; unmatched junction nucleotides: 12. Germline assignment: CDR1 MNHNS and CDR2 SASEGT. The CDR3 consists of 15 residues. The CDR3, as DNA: TGTGCCAGCACCGAACGGAGCGGGAGAAGTGATACGCAGTATTTT. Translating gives CASTERSGRSDTQYF.

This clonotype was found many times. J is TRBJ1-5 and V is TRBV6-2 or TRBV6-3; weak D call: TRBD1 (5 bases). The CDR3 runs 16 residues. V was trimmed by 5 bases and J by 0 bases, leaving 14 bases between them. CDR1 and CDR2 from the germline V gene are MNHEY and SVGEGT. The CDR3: CASSRDGLYSNQPQHF. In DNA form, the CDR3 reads TGTGCCAGCAGTCGGGACGGATTATATAGCAATCAGCCCCAGCATTTT.

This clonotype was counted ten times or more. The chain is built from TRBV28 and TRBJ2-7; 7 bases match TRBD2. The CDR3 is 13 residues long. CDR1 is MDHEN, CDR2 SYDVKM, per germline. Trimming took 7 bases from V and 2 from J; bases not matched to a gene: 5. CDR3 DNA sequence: TGTGCCAGCAATCGGGGGACTACCTACGAGCAGTACTTC. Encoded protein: CASNRGTTYEQYF. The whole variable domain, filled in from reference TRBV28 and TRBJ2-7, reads DVKVTQSSRYLVKRTGEKVFLECVQDMDHENMFWYRQDPGLGLRLIYFSYDVKMKEKGDIPEGYSVSREKKERFSLILESASTNQTSMYLCASNRGTTYEQYFGPGTRLTVT.

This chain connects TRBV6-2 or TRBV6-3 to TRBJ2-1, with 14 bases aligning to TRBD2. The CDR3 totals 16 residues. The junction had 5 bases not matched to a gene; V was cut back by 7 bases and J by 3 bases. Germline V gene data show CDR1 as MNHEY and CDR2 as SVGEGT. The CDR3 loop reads CASIRGTSGGYNEQFF. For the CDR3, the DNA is TGTGCCAGCATCAGGGGGACTAGCGGGGGCTACAATGAGCAGTTCTTC.

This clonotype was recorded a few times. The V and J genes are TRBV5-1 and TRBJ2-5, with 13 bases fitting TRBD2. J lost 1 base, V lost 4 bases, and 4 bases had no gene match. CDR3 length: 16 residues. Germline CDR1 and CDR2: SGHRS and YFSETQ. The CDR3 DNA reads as TGCGCCAGCAGCATTGGACTAGCGGGGGTCCAAGAGACCCAGTACTTC. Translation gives CASSIGLAGVQETQYF.

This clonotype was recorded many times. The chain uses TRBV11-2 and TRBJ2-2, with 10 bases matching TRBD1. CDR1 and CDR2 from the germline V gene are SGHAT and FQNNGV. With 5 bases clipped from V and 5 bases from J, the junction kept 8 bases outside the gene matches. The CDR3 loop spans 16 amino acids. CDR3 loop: CASSPVGQGWTGELFF. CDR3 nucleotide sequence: TGTGCCAGCAGCCCCGTGGGACAGGGGTGGACCGGGGAGCTGTTTTTT.

This CDR3 reads CAWSRPPATEAFF. The CDR3 DNA is TGTGCCTGGAGTCGTCCCCCGGCCACTGAAGCTTTCTTT. The genes are TRBV30 and TRBJ1-1, with D hard to call. V was shortened by 2 bases and J by 4 bases, with 11 bases between the two germline ends. CDR3 length equals 13 residues. Germline CDR1 GTSNPN, CDR2 SVGIG (reference sequence).

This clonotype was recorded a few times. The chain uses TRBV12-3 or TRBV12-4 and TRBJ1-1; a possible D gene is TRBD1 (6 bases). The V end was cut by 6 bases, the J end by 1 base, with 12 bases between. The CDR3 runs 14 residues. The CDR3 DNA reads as TGTGCCAGCAGACCCGGGGGCACGAACACTGAAGCTTTCTTT. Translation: CASRPGGTNTEAFF.

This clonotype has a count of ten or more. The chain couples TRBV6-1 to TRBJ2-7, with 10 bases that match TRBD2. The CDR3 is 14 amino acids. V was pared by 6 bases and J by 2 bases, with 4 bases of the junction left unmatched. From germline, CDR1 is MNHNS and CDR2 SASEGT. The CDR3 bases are TGTGCCAGCAGACGCAGCGGGGGGGCCTACGAGCAGTACTTC. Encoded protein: CASRRSGGAYEQYF.

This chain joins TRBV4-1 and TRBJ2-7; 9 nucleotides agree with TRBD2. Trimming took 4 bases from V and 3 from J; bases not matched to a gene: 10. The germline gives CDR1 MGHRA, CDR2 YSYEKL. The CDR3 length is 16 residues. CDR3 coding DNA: TGCGCCAGCAGCCCAGGGACTAGCTCCTACTACTACGAGCAGTACTTC. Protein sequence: CASSPGTSSYYYEQYF.

The CDR3 nucleotides read TGTGCTAGTGGCCTGGGACAGGGTGAATACAATGAGCAGTTCTTC. Translation gives CASGLGQGEYNEQFF. V usage is TRBV12-5 and J usage is TRBJ2-1; 9 positions match TRBD1. Germline V gene lookup returns CDR1 LGHNT and CDR2 FRNRAP. The V segment lost 6 bases and the J segment 4 bases; nucleotides outside the gene matches: 7. This CDR3 comprises 15 residues.

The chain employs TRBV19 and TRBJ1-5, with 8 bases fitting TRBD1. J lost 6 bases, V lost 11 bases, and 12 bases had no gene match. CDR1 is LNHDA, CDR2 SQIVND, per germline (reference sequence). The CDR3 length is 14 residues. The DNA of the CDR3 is TGTGCCTCCTCCATCGCAGGGGGCGGTCAGCCCCAGCATTTT. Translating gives CASSIAGGGQPQHF.

DNA of the CDR3: TGTGCCAGCTCCGGACAGGCGACCTACGAGCAGTACTTC. This gives the protein CASSGQATYEQYF. The chain recombines TRBV18 with TRBJ2-7, with 7 bases fitting TRBD1. Germline V gene lookup returns CDR1 KGHSH and CDR2 LQKENI. CDR3 length: 13 residues. The trim removed 6 bases at V and 2 bases at J, leaving 4 bases unmatched.

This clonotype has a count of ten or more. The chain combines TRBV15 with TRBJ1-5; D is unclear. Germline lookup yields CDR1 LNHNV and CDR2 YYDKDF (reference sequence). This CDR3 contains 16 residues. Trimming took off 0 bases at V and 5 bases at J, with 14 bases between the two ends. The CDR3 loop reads CATSRDRGSLHQPQHF. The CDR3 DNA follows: TGTGCCACCAGCAGAGATCGTGGCAGTCTTCATCAGCCCCAGCATTTT.

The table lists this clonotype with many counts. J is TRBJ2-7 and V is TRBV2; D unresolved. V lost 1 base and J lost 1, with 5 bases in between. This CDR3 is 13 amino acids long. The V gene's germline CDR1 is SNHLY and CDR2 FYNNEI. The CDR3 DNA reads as TGTGCCAGCAGTGAAGTAGAGTCCTACGAGCAGTACTTC. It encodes CASSEVESYEQYF.

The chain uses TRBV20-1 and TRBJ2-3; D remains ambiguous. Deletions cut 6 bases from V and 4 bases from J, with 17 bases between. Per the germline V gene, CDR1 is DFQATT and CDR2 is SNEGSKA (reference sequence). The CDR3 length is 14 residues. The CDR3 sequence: CSALGVDLSDTQYF. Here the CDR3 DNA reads TGCAGTGCCCTAGGAGTCGATTTGTCAGATACGCAGTATTTT.

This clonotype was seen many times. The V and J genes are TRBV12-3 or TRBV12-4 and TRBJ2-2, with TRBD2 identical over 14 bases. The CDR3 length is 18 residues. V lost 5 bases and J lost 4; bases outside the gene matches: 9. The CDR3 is CASSPALGLAGVTGELFF. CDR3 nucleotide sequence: TGTGCCAGCAGTCCCGCCCTGGGACTAGCGGGAGTCACCGGGGAGCTGTTTTTT.

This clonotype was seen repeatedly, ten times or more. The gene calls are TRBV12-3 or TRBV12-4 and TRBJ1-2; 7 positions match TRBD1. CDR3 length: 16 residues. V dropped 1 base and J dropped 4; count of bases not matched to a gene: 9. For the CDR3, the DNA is TGTGCCAGCAGTTTAGAGCCAGGGGGAGCCAGCTATGGCTACACCTTC. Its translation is CASSLEPGGASYGYTF.

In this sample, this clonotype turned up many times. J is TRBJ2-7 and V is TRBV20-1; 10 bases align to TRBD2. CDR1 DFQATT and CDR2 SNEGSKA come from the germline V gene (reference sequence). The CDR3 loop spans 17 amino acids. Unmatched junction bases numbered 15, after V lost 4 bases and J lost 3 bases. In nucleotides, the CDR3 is TGCAGTGCTATGGGGGCGGGGAGAGCGGGAGGGAACTACGAGCAGTACTTC. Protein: CSAMGAGRAGGNYEQYF.